Each of the 22 T cell receptor beta chains below was sequenced from the same sample in a study of blood T cell repertoires in COVID-19. Produced via immunoSEQ multiplex PCR; TCRdb's table is partial and in-frame only. The sample lists fewer than 250,000 clones; about 93% were seen once. Material for sequencing was peripheral blood. The receptors stem from a man aged 55-75 years with COVID-19, enrolled during active disease.

The rearrangement joins TRBV6-6 to TRBJ2-7, with TRBD1 matching 7 bases. The CDR3 covers 13 residues. After removal of 8 bases from V and 2 bases from J, the junction contained 6 bases not matched to a gene. Germline lookup yields CDR1 MNHNY and CDR2 SVGAGI (reference sequence). The CDR3 DNA sequence: TGTGCCAGCTGGACAGGACCTCCCTACGAGCAGTACTTC. Its translation: CASWTGPPYEQYF.

This rearrangement joins TRBV11-2 to TRBJ2-7; possibly TRBD2 for D (5 bases). Germline-derived CDR1 and CDR2 are SGHAT and FQNNGV. This CDR3 region has 12 residues. V lost 3 bases to trimming and J lost 6 bases, with 9 bases between them. The chain's CDR3 is CASSFAGLEQYF. CDR3 sequence (DNA): TGTGCCAGCAGCTTCGCGGGCCTCGAGCAGTACTTC.

The V and J genes are TRBV6-4 and TRBJ1-2; D unclear. Looked up from germline, CDR1 is MRHNA and CDR2 is SNTAGT. Trimming took off 2 bases at V and 5 bases at J, with 9 bases between the two ends. The CDR3 extends over 13 amino acids. The CDR3 protein is CASSDLTGYGYTF. The CDR3 coding sequence is TGTGCCAGCAGTGACCTTACGGGGTATGGCTACACCTTC.

This chain joins TRBV2 and TRBJ2-7; 9 bases are shared with TRBD1. CDR3 length: 14 residues. The V and J ends lost 7 bases and 5 bases, in that order; junction bases with no gene match: 9. Germline CDR1 and CDR2: SNHLY and FYNNEI. CDR3 region: CASNRDRDINEQYF. The CDR3 DNA follows: TGTGCCAGCAACCGGGACAGGGATATCAACGAGCAGTACTTC.

In the case of this clone: This sample includes further DNA sequences coding for the same CDR3. The V gene is TRBV7-9, the J gene TRBJ2-7; 10 bases are a match to TRBD1. The CDR3 consists of 14 residues. Per germline, CDR1 SEHNR and CDR2 FQNEAQ (reference sequence). V lost 4 bases and J lost 6; bases outside the gene matches: 6. CDR3 loop: CASSSPGQGREQYF. The CDR3 coding sequence is TGTGCCAGCAGCTCCCCGGGACAGGGGCGCGAGCAGTACTTC.

As to this clone: Other DNA sequences in the sample encode the same CDR3. The CDR3 DNA reads as TGTGCCAGCAGTCGGGACAGCTCCTACAATGAGCAGTTCTTC. Translation: CASSRDSSYNEQFF. This chain uses TRBV6-5 with TRBJ2-1; 7 positions match TRBD1. There are 14 residues in the CDR3. The V gene's germline CDR1 is MNHEY and CDR2 SVGAGI. Trimming at V came to 5 bases and at J to 0 bases, leaving 1 base not matched to a gene.

The chain links TRBV11-2 to TRBJ2-7; 7 bases match TRBD2. The CDR3 spans 16 residues. The V and J ends lost 4 bases and 2 bases, in that order; junction bases with no gene match: 11. Germline values: CDR1 SGHAT, CDR2 FQNNGV. CDR3 region: CASSYSGGLKAYEQYF. The CDR3 nucleotides read TGTGCCAGCAGCTACAGTGGGGGACTAAAGGCCTACGAGCAGTACTTC.

The rearrangement uses TRBV25-1 and TRBJ1-1; TRBD1 is a possible D gene (6 bases). Germline loops: CDR1 MGHDK, CDR2 SYGVNS. This CDR3 spans 13 amino acids. Trimming stripped 6 bases from V and 0 bases from J, with 8 bases between. The CDR3 spells CASSRDMNTEAFF. The CDR3 nucleotides are TGTGCCAGCAGCCGGGACATGAACACTGAAGCTTTCTTT.

As DNA, the CDR3 is TGTGCCAGCAGCCAAGGACAGAGGACCGGGGAGCTGTTTTTT. It encodes CASSQGQRTGELFF. This sequence joins TRBV7-2 and TRBJ2-2, with D tentatively TRBD1 (6 bases). V was cut by 5 bases and J by 5 bases, with 12 bases left in between. The CDR3 has 14 residues. The germline V gene has CDR1 SGHTA and CDR2 FQGNSA.

The CDR3 coding sequence is TGTGCCAGCTCCCAACCGGTCAGGGCAGATACGCAGTATTTT. This sequence encodes CASSQPVRADTQYF. The chain has TRBV18 and TRBJ2-3; the D gene is possibly TRBD1 (5 bases). Trimming took 6 bases from V and 4 from J, leaving 14 bases between them. The CDR3 runs 14 residues. CDR1 is KGHSH, CDR2 LQKENI, per germline.

The genes are TRBV11-2 and TRBJ2-1; TRBD2 might be the D (5 bases). Deletions cut 7 bases from V and 6 bases from J, with 16 bases between. The CDR3 loop spans 14 amino acids. Per germline, CDR1 SGHAT and CDR2 FQNNGV. The CDR3 region is CASKNTGSSNEQFF. CDR3 in DNA: TGTGCCAGCAAGAACACGGGGAGCTCCAATGAGCAGTTCTTC.

This clone is a singleton in its sample. This chain connects TRBV18 to TRBJ2-1; D is ambiguous. Deletions cut 4 bases from V and 6 bases from J, with 7 bases between. CDR1 is KGHSH and CDR2 is LQKENI in the germline V gene. The CDR3 loop spans 12 amino acids. The CDR3 DNA follows: TGTGCCAGCTCACTGCTATTCAATGAGCAGTTCTTC. As protein: CASSLLFNEQFF. The complete variable domain, with remaining parts taken from reference TRBV18 and TRBJ2-1, reads NAGVMQNPRHLVRRRGQEARLRCSPMKGHSHVYWYRQLPEEGLKFMVYLQKENIIDESGMPKERFSAEFPKEGPSILRIQQVVRGDSAAYFCASSLLFNEQFFGPGTRLTVL.

The V call is TRBV5-4, the J call TRBJ2-7; 8 nucleotides match TRBD2. The germline gives CDR1 SGHNT, CDR2 YYREEE (reference sequence). The CDR3 covers 15 residues. The V and J ends lost 2 bases and 0 bases, in that order; junction bases with no gene match: 4. The CDR3 is CASSLTSGSSYEQYF. DNA of the CDR3: TGTGCCAGCAGCTTAACTAGCGGTAGCTCCTACGAGCAGTACTTC.

This clone showed up just once. The chain is built from TRBV29-1 and TRBJ2-5; possibly TRBD2 for D (6 bases). Germline V gives CDR1 SQVTM, CDR2 ANQGSEA. Trimming stripped 5 bases from V and 1 base from J, with 8 bases between. CDR3 length: 12 amino acids. CDR3 in DNA: TGCAGCGTTCAACTAGCCCAAGAGACCCAGTACTTC. It is translated as CSVQLAQETQYF. Filled out from reference TRBV29-1 and TRBJ2-5, the complete variable domain reads SAVISQKPSRDICQRGTSLTIQCQVDSQVTMMFWYRQQPGQSLTLIATANQGSEATYESGFVIDKFPISRPNLTFSTLTVSNMSPEDSSIYLCSVQLAQETQYFGPGTRLLVL.

The rearrangement uses TRBV7-8 and TRBJ2-2; 7 bases line up with TRBD1. In germline, CDR1 is SGHVS, CDR2 FQNEAQ. The CDR3 loop spans 15 amino acids. Trimming at V came to 6 bases and at J to 2 bases, leaving 6 bases not matched to a gene. The CDR3 nucleotides are TGTGCCAGCAGTAGACAGGGAGTAAACACCGGGGAGCTGTTTTTT. Amino acid sequence: CASSRQGVNTGELFF.

This rearrangement joins TRBV6-5 to TRBJ2-7, with 9 bases lining up with TRBD1. J gave up 7 bases and V 2 bases, and 3 bases lay outside the gene matches. Germline CDR1 reads MNHEY; CDR2 reads SVGAGI. CDR3 size: 13 residues. This CDR3 reads CASSYGTGPEQYF. CDR3 nucleotide sequence: TGTGCCAGCAGTTACGGGACAGGGCCTGAGCAGTACTTC.

This sequence joins TRBV27 and TRBJ1-5, with a weak D call TRBD1 (6 bases). The CDR3 contains 14 residues. V gave up 3 bases and J gave up 7 bases, with 13 bases separating them. Germline loops: CDR1 MNHEY, CDR2 SMNVEV (reference sequence). The CDR3 region is CASSFNDRRQPQHF. As DNA, the CDR3 is TGTGCCAGCAGTTTTAACGACAGGAGACAGCCCCAGCATTTT.

The V and J genes are TRBV5-4 and TRBJ2-3; D is perhaps TRBD1 (5 bases). This CDR3 contains 16 residues. Deletions cut 0 bases from V and 4 bases from J, with 15 bases between. Germline CDR1 and CDR2: SGHNT and YYREEE (reference sequence). The CDR3 region is CASSLDSRASADTQYF. The CDR3 DNA is TGTGCCAGCAGCTTGGATTCCAGGGCCTCTGCAGATACGCAGTATTTT.

J is TRBJ2-3 and V is TRBV19; possibly TRBD1 for D (6 bases). The CDR3 has 15 residues. V was trimmed by 0 bases and J by 3 bases, leaving 10 bases between them. Germline CDR1 and CDR2: LNHDA and SQIVND (reference sequence). The DNA for the CDR3 is TGTGCCAGTAGTATAGATCACAGGGATACAGATACGCAGTATTTT. It is translated as CASSIDHRDTDTQYF.

The chain links TRBV18 to TRBJ1-1, with D unresolved. Germline values: CDR1 KGHSH, CDR2 LQKENI. CDR3 size: 16 residues. V was clipped by 3 bases and J by 1 base, with 15 bases between them. CDR3 coding DNA: TGTGCCAGCTCACCGCTCATTGGAGATACGAACACTGAAGCTTTCTTT. Its translation is CASSPLIGDTNTEAFF.

The CDR3 DNA follows: TGTGCCAGCAGCCGTCCGGACAGCCAGAACACTGAAGCTTTCTTT. Residues: CASSRPDSQNTEAFF. This chain joins TRBV11-1 and TRBJ1-1, with D perhaps matching TRBD1 (6 bases). The CDR3 extends over 15 amino acids. V was pared by 5 bases and J by 1 base, with 14 bases between. Germline-derived CDR1 and CDR2 are SGHAT and FQDESV (reference sequence).

The gene calls are TRBV30 and TRBJ1-3; no firm D call. Germline V gene lookup returns CDR1 GTSNPN and CDR2 SVGIG (reference sequence). CDR3 size: 14 residues. V lost 1 base and J lost 1, with 8 bases in between. CDR3 sequence: CAWSGGWSGNTIYF. The CDR3 DNA sequence: TGTGCCTGGAGTGGCGGGTGGTCTGGAAACACCATATATTTT.